The rows below give T cell receptor beta chains drawn from one sample of a study of metastatic and nonmetastatic thyroid tumors. Using MiXCR, TCRdb reanalyzed the PCR reads. This table has approximately 60,000 clones, under 30% appearing once. The sequenced sample consisted of blood. These receptors all come from a female donor with papillary thyroid cancer or a benign thyroid nodule (not recorded which). Some clones in this sample may be carry-over from other donors' samples. Both conserved end residues are trimmed from each CDR3.

j_call: TRBJ1-3; v_call: TRBV20-1; cdr3_aa: SAREGRSSGNTIY
j_call: TRBJ1-1; v_call: TRBV28; cdr3_aa: ASSLRRGGLTEAF
j_call: TRBJ2-3; v_call: TRBV6-4; cdr3_aa: ASSVSSGGTDTQY
j_call: TRBJ2-7; v_call: TRBV7-2; cdr3_aa: ASTLPWEQY
j_call: TRBJ2-1; v_call: TRBV11-1; cdr3_aa: ASSPRTSGNNEQF
j_call: TRBJ2-7; v_call: TRBV4-3; cdr3_aa: ASSQDEGVGYEQY
j_call: TRBJ2-3; v_call: TRBV19; cdr3_aa: ASSIVTSGTDTQY
j_call: TRBJ1-2; v_call: TRBV7-2; cdr3_aa: ASSPRTGNYGYT
j_call: TRBJ2-2; v_call: TRBV5-1; cdr3_aa: ASSLGTGHTGELF
j_call: TRBJ1-5; v_call: TRBV6-1; cdr3_aa: ASRRTGGAQPQH
j_call: TRBJ2-2; v_call: TRBV6-2/TRBV6-3; cdr3_aa: ASSYRGAGGCTGELF
j_call: TRBJ1-2; v_call: TRBV30; cdr3_aa: AWTTGTGEGYT
j_call: TRBJ2-1; v_call: TRBV6-1; cdr3_aa: ASSELERNEQF
j_call: TRBJ2-2; v_call: TRBV5-1; cdr3_aa: ASSPGLWNTGELF
j_call: TRBJ2-7; v_call: TRBV2; cdr3_aa: ASSGMTSGIIGEQY
j_call: TRBJ2-7; v_call: TRBV28; cdr3_aa: ASSLYVGLAGDDEQY
j_call: TRBJ2-3; v_call: TRBV29-1; cdr3_aa: SSSSGDRTDTQY
j_call: TRBJ2-7; v_call: TRBV6-2/TRBV6-3; cdr3_aa: ASSYSPRIPRQY
j_call: TRBJ2-7; v_call: TRBV3-1; cdr3_aa: ASSQGLAGAAEQY
j_call: TRBJ1-2; v_call: TRBV6-1; cdr3_aa: ASHTMGQADGYT
j_call: TRBJ1-2; v_call: TRBV6-1; cdr3_aa: ASSRPGNTGVYGYT
j_call: TRBJ2-3; v_call: TRBV27; cdr3_aa: ASSSKSTDTQY
j_call: TRBJ2-3; v_call: TRBV27; cdr3_aa: ASSPLGLAGGDTQY
j_call: TRBJ1-5; v_call: TRBV7-8; cdr3_aa: ASSRTGGNQPQH
j_call: TRBJ1-3; v_call: TRBV11-2; cdr3_aa: ASSLPGSGNTIY
j_call: TRBJ2-1; v_call: TRBV6-6; cdr3_aa: ASSYLAGSYNEQF
j_call: TRBJ2-5; v_call: TRBV2; cdr3_aa: ASSETRDREN